The 7 T cell receptor beta chains below were found in one sample sequenced in a study of blood T cell repertoires in COVID-19. This table comes from immunoSEQ multiplex PCR, and its TCRdb copy is limited to in-frame clones, with some not included. The table records about 200,000 clones, roughly 80% of them present only once. The specimen sequenced was PBMCs or T cells enriched from blood (not recorded which). The receptors were sampled from a man in his forties or fifties who had recovered from COVID-19.

The chain combines TRBV11-2 with TRBJ2-1; 8 positions match TRBD2. Trimming cost V 5 bases and J 10 bases; bases outside gene matches: 13. CDR3 size: 15 residues. Germline V gene lookup returns CDR1 SGHAT and CDR2 FQNNGV. DNA for the CDR3: TGTGCCAGCAGCCGAGAGGGACTAGTTGAAGGCGAGCAGTTCTTC. Its protein is CASSREGLVEGEQFF. Variable domain in full (rest from reference TRBV11-2 and TRBJ2-1): EAGVAQSPRYKIIEKRQSVAFWCNPISGHATLYWYQQILGQGPKLLIQFQNNGVVDDSQLPKDRFSAERLKGVDSTLKIQPAKLEDSAVYLCASSREGLVEGEQFFGPGTRLTVL.

The chain combines TRBV6-2 or TRBV6-3 with TRBJ2-1; no clear D gene. In germline, CDR1 is MNHEY, CDR2 SVGEGT. This CDR3 is built from 13 residues. Trimming took 3 bases from V and 7 from J, leaving 10 bases between them. The CDR3, as DNA: TGTGCCAGCAGTTATTCAGAAAAAAATGAGCAGTTCTTC. It yields the protein CASSYSEKNEQFF.

Many counts were recorded for this clone. This chain uses TRBV2 with TRBJ1-2; a possible D gene is TRBD1 (5 bases). CDR1 and CDR2 (germline): SNHLY, FYNNEI. The ends were cut back, 7 bases at V and 6 bases at J, with 12 bases in the middle. CDR3 size: 12 residues. CDR3 sequence: CASNAGNDGYTF. The DNA for the CDR3 is TGTGCCAGCAATGCAGGGAATGATGGCTACACCTTC.

This chain links TRBV19 with TRBJ2-1; a possible D gene is TRBD1 (5 bases). The CDR3 extends over 15 amino acids. V lost 4 bases to trimming and J lost 7 bases, with 17 bases between them. CDR1 is LNHDA and CDR2 is SQIVND in the germline V gene (reference sequence). Written as DNA, the CDR3 is TGTGCCAGTAGTAGAACCTCCCAGGGCAGTAATGAGCAGTTCTTC. Translation gives CASSRTSQGSNEQFF.

The chain joins TRBV11-2 to TRBJ1-1; D may be TRBD1 (5 bases). Germline CDR1 and CDR2: SGHAT and FQNNGV. V lost 1 base and J lost 3, with 9 bases in between. CDR3 size: 14 residues. The CDR3 is CASSLVLGDTEAFF. The CDR3 DNA is TGTGCCAGCAGCTTAGTGTTAGGGGACACTGAAGCTTTCTTT. The full variable domain, with the rest looked up from reference TRBV11-2 and TRBJ1-1, is EAGVAQSPRYKIIEKRQSVAFWCNPISGHATLYWYQQILGQGPKLLIQFQNNGVVDDSQLPKDRFSAERLKGVDSTLKIQPAKLEDSAVYLCASSLVLGDTEAFFGQGTRLTVV.

The chain joins TRBV4-1 to TRBJ2-2; 8 nucleotides agree with TRBD2. V gave up 3 bases and J gave up 7 bases; unmatched junction bases: 10. The CDR3 has 16 residues. Germline V gives CDR1 MGHRA, CDR2 YSYEKL. The CDR3 nucleotides are TGCGCCAGCAGCCAGCCCGCGGGAGGCCGGGGCGGGGAGCTGTTTTTT. Its protein is CASSQPAGGRGGELFF.

The J gene is TRBJ1-2, the V gene TRBV28; 7 bases agree with TRBD1. Germline V gene lookup returns CDR1 MDHEN and CDR2 SYDVKM. The J segment lost 4 bases and the V segment lost 5 bases, leaving 7 bases of the junction unmatched. The CDR3 has 14 amino acids. CDR3 sequence reads: CASSDGQEVYGYTF. The CDR3 DNA is TGTGCCAGCAGTGACGGACAGGAGGTCTATGGCTACACCTTC.